One T cell receptor beta chain is described in this entry. The CDR3 totals 14 residues. CDR1 and CDR2 (germline): PRHDT, FYEKMQ (reference sequence). V lost 0 bases and J 3 bases, leaving 8 bases between the germline ends. The data originate from a study of blood T cell repertoires in COVID-19. The assay was immunoSEQ multiplex PCR, and TCRdb's table has in-frame clones only and misses some. The sample lists some 230,000 clones, roughly 80% occurring once. The clonotype comes from a woman in her forties with acute COVID-19. Sequenced sample: PBMCs or T cells enriched from blood (not recorded which). The V gene is TRBV13, the J gene TRBJ1-1; D call uncertain. This CDR3 is CASSLGVRDTEAFF. CDR3 sequence (DNA): TGTGCCAGCAGCTTAGGGGTCCGGGACACTGAAGCTTTCTTT.